One and the same sample provided the 19 T cell receptor beta chains below, sequenced in a study of blood T cell repertoires in COVID-19. Profiled with immunoSEQ multiplex PCR; TCRdb holds only in-frame clones, not every one. Among nearly 200,000 clones listed, roughly four fifths were seen once. Source material: peripheral blood. These receptors originate from a woman in her 70s with active or convalescent COVID-19.

This clone appeared a single time. V and J are TRBV11-2 and TRBJ2-1; 7 bases agree with TRBD2. After removal of 2 bases from V and 6 bases from J, the junction contained 7 bases not matched to a gene. CDR1 and CDR2 (germline): SGHAT, FQNNGV. This CDR3 spans 15 amino acids. CDR3 DNA sequence: TGTGCCAGCAGCTTAACGGCGGGAGTACCCAATGAGCAGTTCTTC. Its translation is CASSLTAGVPNEQFF.

The J gene is TRBJ2-7, the V gene TRBV7-6, with 10 bases identical to TRBD2. CDR1 and CDR2 (germline): SGHVS, FNYEAQ. V lost 0 bases, J lost 6 bases, and 8 bases stayed unmatched. The CDR3 extends over 16 amino acids. The CDR3 loop is CASSLAPLAGEVEQYF. CDR3 nucleotides: TGTGCCAGCAGCTTAGCGCCCCTAGCGGGAGAGGTCGAGCAGTACTTC. Complete variable domain (other parts from reference TRBV7-6 and TRBJ2-7): GAGVSQSPRYKVTKRGQDVALRCDPISGHVSLYWYRQALGQGPEFLTYFNYEAQQDKSGLPNDRFSAERPEGSISTLTIQRTEQRDSAMYRCASSLAPLAGEVEQYFGPGTRLTVT.

The chain combines TRBV9 with TRBJ2-1; 7 nucleotides align to TRBD1. The CDR3 runs 14 residues. Germline CDR1 reads SGDLS; CDR2 reads YYNGEE. Germline trimming cut 1 base from V and 3 bases from J; bases unmatched to any gene: 1. The CDR3 DNA follows: TGTGCCAGCAGCGTATGGGACAGCTACAATGAGCAGTTCTTC. Its protein is CASSVWDSYNEQFF.

This chain links TRBV18 with TRBJ1-2; TRBD1 matches at 10 bases. Germline lookup yields CDR1 KGHSH and CDR2 LQKENI. Germline trimming cut 3 bases from V and 7 bases from J; bases unmatched to any gene: 8. This CDR3 has 15 amino acids. CDR3 sequence reads: CASSPQGQGLAGYTF. CDR3 in DNA: TGTGCCAGCTCACCCCAGGGACAGGGGTTGGCTGGCTACACCTTC.

The rearrangement joins TRBV19 to TRBJ1-5; 11 nucleotides match TRBD1. TRBJ2-3 explains the end of the DNA better; the J call may be wrong. The CDR3 loop spans 17 amino acids. Germline values: CDR1 LNHDA, CDR2 SQIVND (reference sequence). This chain's CDR3 is CASSITGTGGNLGPQYF. CDR3 in DNA: TGTGCCAGTAGTATCACCGGGACAGGGGGGAATTTGGGACCCCAGTATTTT.

This chain uses TRBV19 with TRBJ1-2, with D unclear. The CDR3 runs 12 residues. Deletions cut 10 bases from V and 5 bases from J, with 14 bases between. Germline-derived CDR1 and CDR2 are LNHDA and SQIVND (reference sequence). The chain's CDR3 is CATRTVLYGYTF. CDR3 sequence (DNA): TGTGCCACCCGGACTGTTTTGTATGGCTACACCTTC.

The rearrangement joins TRBV2 to TRBJ2-3, with 11 bases fitting TRBD2. V was pared by 4 bases and J by 8 bases, with 2 bases of the junction left unmatched. The germline CDR1 and CDR2 sequences are SNHLY and FYNNEI. CDR3 length: 13 residues. CDR3 bases: TGTGCCAGCAGTGTTCTAGCGGGGGGTACGCAGTATTTT. It encodes CASSVLAGGTQYF.

This rearrangement joins TRBV11-3 to TRBJ2-1; TRBD2 aligns across 8 bases. CDR1 SGHNT and CDR2 YENEEA come from the germline V gene. The V gene end was trimmed by 5 bases and the J gene end by 9 bases; junction bases not matched to a gene: 12. This CDR3 region has 15 residues. CDR3 in amino acids: CASSRGGLGAGEQFF. The CDR3 DNA reads TGTGCCAGCAGCCGAGGGGGACTAGGGGCCGGTGAGCAGTTCTTC.

This clone was counted only a few times. The V call is TRBV19, the J call TRBJ1-1, with unresolved D. Trimming removed 5 bases at V and 2 bases at J, with 6 bases between. This CDR3 has 12 residues. Germline CDR1 LNHDA, CDR2 SQIVND (reference sequence). The CDR3 region has the DNA TGTGCCAGTAGTGGAGGTAACACTGAAGCTTTCTTT. The encoded protein is CASSGGNTEAFF. Using reference TRBV19 and TRBJ1-1 for the parts outside the CDR3, the full variable domain is DGGITQSPKYLFRKEGQNVTLSCEQNLNHDAMYWYRQDPGQGLRLIYYSQIVNDFQKGDIAEGYSVSREKKESFPLTVTSAQKNPTAFYLCASSGGNTEAFFGQGTRLTVV.

This sequence joins TRBV19 and TRBJ1-4; D is unresolved. The V end was cut by 5 bases, the J end by 4 bases, with 11 bases between. Germline V CDR1 and CDR2: LNHDA, SQIVND (reference sequence). CDR3 length equals 14 residues. The CDR3 nucleotides read TGTGCCAGTAGTCGCCAGGCCCGTAATGAAAAACTGTTTTTT. Amino acid sequence: CASSRQARNEKLFF.

In DNA, the CDR3 is TGTGCCAGCAAAATCTCGGACTATGGCTACACCTTC. Translating gives CASKISDYGYTF. The V gene is TRBV28, the J gene TRBJ1-2, with D hard to call. The V and J ends lost 7 bases and 3 bases respectively, with 9 bases between them. The CDR3 runs to 12 residues. In germline, CDR1 is MDHEN, CDR2 SYDVKM.

The chain is built from TRBV28 and TRBJ2-5, with 8 bases aligning to TRBD1. The V and J ends lost 5 bases and 3 bases, in that order; junction bases with no gene match: 5. Germline V gene sequence: CDR1 MDHEN, CDR2 SYDVKM. The CDR3 consists of 14 residues. This chain's CDR3 is CASSTRQGKETQYF. The CDR3 DNA is TGTGCCAGCAGTACCCGACAGGGGAAAGAGACCCAGTACTTC.

V usage is TRBV11-2 and J usage is TRBJ2-7, with 7 positions matching TRBD1. V lost 0 bases to trimming and J lost 4 bases; unmatched junction nucleotides: 18. The CDR3 has 19 amino acids. Germline CDR1 and CDR2: SGHAT and FQNNGV. CDR3: CASSLDNMVFEGAFYEQYF. The DNA of the CDR3 is TGTGCCAGCAGCTTAGACAATATGGTTTTTGAGGGGGCCTTTTACGAGCAGTACTTC.

The rearrangement joins TRBV28 to TRBJ2-3, with D uncertain. Trimming shortened V by 3 bases and J by 6 bases, and 7 bases separated the two germline ends. CDR3 length: 12 residues. Germline CDR1 reads MDHEN; CDR2 reads SYDVKM. Here the CDR3 reads CASSFSRDTQYF. As DNA, the CDR3 is TGTGCCAGCAGTTTTTCCAGGGATACGCAGTATTTT. The full variable domain, in which reference TRBV28 and TRBJ2-3 provide the parts outside the CDR3, is DVKVTQSSRYLVKRTGEKVFLECVQDMDHENMFWYRQDPGLGLRLIYFSYDVKMKEKGDIPEGYSVSREKKERFSLILESASTNQTSMYLCASSFSRDTQYFGPGTRLTVL.

V gene TRBV7-9 combines with J gene TRBJ2-7, with TRBD1 identical over 7 bases. The CDR3 extends over 15 amino acids. V shed 1 base, J shed 3 bases, and the junction held 6 bases outside the gene matches. The V gene's germline CDR1 is SEHNR and CDR2 FQNEAQ (reference sequence). For the CDR3, the DNA is TGTGCCAGCAGCTTAGGCGCCGACAGGGACTACGAGCAGTACTTC. Its translation: CASSLGADRDYEQYF.

This chain connects TRBV3-1 (or the pseudogene TRBV3-2) to TRBJ2-7; TRBD1 agrees at 10 bases. Germline-derived CDR1 and CDR2 are LGHDT and YNNKEL (reference sequence). With V trimmed by 6 bases and J by 6 bases, 5 bases remained unmatched. This CDR3 region has 13 residues. CDR3 coding DNA: TGTGCCAGCAGGGGACAGGGGAGAAGCGAGCAGTACTTC. Protein: CASRGQGRSEQYF.

The V gene is TRBV6-5, the J gene TRBJ1-2; D unclear. The CDR3 runs 14 residues. Trimming removed 5 bases at V and 6 bases at J, with 16 bases between. In germline, CDR1 is MNHEY, CDR2 SVGAGI. CDR3 protein: CASSLRAEGDGYTF. The CDR3 nucleotides are TGTGCCAGCAGTCTAAGGGCCGAGGGAGATGGCTACACCTTC.

This rearrangement joins TRBV13 to TRBJ2-3; weak D call: TRBD1 (6 bases). Trimming cost V 9 bases and J 3 bases, with 16 bases left between them. CDR3 length equals 14 residues. Germline CDR1 reads PRHDT; CDR2 reads FYEKMQ (reference sequence). CDR3 bases: TGTGCCAGTTGGGCCATCCAGGGGACAGATACGCAGTATTTT. This sequence encodes CASWAIQGTDTQYF.

The sample holds a few counts of this clone. The CDR3 DNA reads TGCGCCAGCGGGGCTTCTAGCGGGAGCGCTGTAACCGGGGAGCTGTTTTTT. Translating it yields CASGASSGSAVTGELFF. V gene TRBV5-1 combines with J gene TRBJ2-2, with 10 bases matching TRBD2. Germline V gives CDR1 SGHRS, CDR2 YFSETQ. Trimming at V came to 7 bases and at J to 5 bases, leaving 14 bases not matched to a gene. The CDR3 runs 17 residues. The entire variable domain, with the rest obtained from reference TRBV5-1 and TRBJ2-2, is as follows: KAGVTQTPRYLIKTRGQQVTLSCSPISGHRSVSWYQQTPGQGLQFLFEYFSETQRNKGNFPGRFSGRQFSNSRSEMNVSTLELGDSALYLCASGASSGSAVTGELFFGEGSRLTVL.